The clone carrying this T cell receptor (beta chain) was counted only a few times. Its matching antigen is unknown. CDR3 size: 16 residues. The germline V gene encodes CDR1 MNHEY and CDR2 SVGEGT. V lost 5 bases and J 0 bases, leaving 13 bases between the germline ends. The source material, RNA transcripts, was used to amplify TCR beta CDR3 regions. The primer set for the first-round RT-PCR of the TCR CDR3 was HTBI. Via MiXCR, TCRdb re-called the multiplex PCR reads, giving one row per CDR3 protein. The sample includes about half a million distinct CDR3 sequences, about 20% seen only once; the top ten take around 50%. This specimen belongs to a study of T cells in Graves' hyperthyroidism and ophthalmopathy. Whole-study findings and limits: In blood, most of the thyroid clonotypes expanded above 0.001 were also present. Prediction of ophthalmopathy progression came a median approximately 6.6 months pre-onset.

The sample was blood. The chain combines TRBV6-2 or TRBV6-3 with TRBJ1-4; D is perhaps TRBD1 (6 bases). The receptor was derived from a man in his forties or fifties with Graves' ophthalmopathy. In DNA form, the CDR3 reads TGTGCCAGCAGTGCCGGGACACATGCAACTAATGAAAAACTGTTTTTT. It translates to CASSAGTHATNEKLFF.